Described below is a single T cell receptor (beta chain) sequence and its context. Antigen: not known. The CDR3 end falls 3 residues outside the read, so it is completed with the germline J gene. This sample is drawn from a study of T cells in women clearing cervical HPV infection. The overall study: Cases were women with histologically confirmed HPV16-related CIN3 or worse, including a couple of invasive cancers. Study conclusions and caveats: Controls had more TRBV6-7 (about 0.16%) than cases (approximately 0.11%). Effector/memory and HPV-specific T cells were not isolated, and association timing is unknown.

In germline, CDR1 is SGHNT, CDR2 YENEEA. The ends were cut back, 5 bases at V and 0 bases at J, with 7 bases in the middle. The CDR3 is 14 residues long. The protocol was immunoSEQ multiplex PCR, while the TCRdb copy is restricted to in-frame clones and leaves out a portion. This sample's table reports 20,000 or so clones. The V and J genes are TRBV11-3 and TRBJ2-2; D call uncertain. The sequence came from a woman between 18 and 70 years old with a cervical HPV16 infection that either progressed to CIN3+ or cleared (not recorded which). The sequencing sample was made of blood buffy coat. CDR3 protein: CASSPRANTGELFF. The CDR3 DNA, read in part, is TGTGCCAGCAGCCCCAGAGCGAACACCGGGGAG.